Listed below are T cell receptor beta chains from one sample, sequenced in a study of T cell responses to AZD1222 COVID-19 vaccine. Sequenced by immunoSEQ multiplex PCR; TCRdb stores in-frame clones only, minus some. The table shows tens of thousands of clones, with about 88% occurring only once. Specimen: peripheral blood, collected 28 days after the second AZD1222 dose. The receptor source for this set is an adult who received the AZD1222 COVID-19 vaccine. The CDR3 runs from the conserved cysteine through the conserved F or W. The order of the fields is V gene, J gene, CDR3 protein.

>TRBV25-1|TRBJ2-7
CASSEPFSYEQYF
>TRBV6-2/TRBV6-3|TRBJ1-5
CASSHSSRSGNQPQHF
>TRBV6-2/TRBV6-3|TRBJ2-7
CASSYRRTSGNFWEQYF
>TRBV7-6|TRBJ2-2
CASSLSIQTPVGIGRYTGELFF
>TRBV19|TRBJ2-7
CASSINYSDYEQYF
>TRBV6-1|TRBJ2-1
CASSERRLPPAEQFF
>TRBV30|TRBJ2-3
CAWSLGLAGVQDTQYF
>TRBV6-5|TRBJ1-5
CATNIINGQPQHF
>TRBV27|TRBJ2-3
CASSLAGVDTQYF
>TRBV9|TRBJ2-6
CASSLGQILGANVLTF
>TRBV12-3/TRBV12-4|TRBJ2-6
CASSLEFTNVLTF
>TRBV19|TRBJ2-2
CASSTRRGAGELFF
>TRBV9|TRBJ2-1
CASSAGPAQGSVF
>TRBV6-6|TRBJ1-1
CASSYSSQGATEAFF
>TRBV27|TRBJ2-3
CASSFVGGNTQYF
>TRBV7-9|TRBJ1-2
CASSSQGGNYGYTF
>TRBV18|TRBJ1-5
CASSPRAERQPQHF
>TRBV6-6|TRBJ2-3
CASRRRRTSGRPSTDTQYF
>TRBV4-2|TRBJ2-5
CASSQVARGGTQYF
>TRBV18|TRBJ2-1
CASSLTSGYNEQFF
>TRBV7-8|TRBJ1-2
CASSYDRPYGYTF
>TRBV6-4|TRBJ1-1
CASSESTDLTEAFF
>TRBV5-6|TRBJ1-1
CASSLGGNTEAFF
>TRBV6-5|TRBJ2-7
CASSPKSGPSYEQYF
>TRBV10-1|TRBJ2-5
CASAGQRTGTQYF
>TRBV5-5|TRBJ2-1
CASTLAGGIYNEQFF
>TRBV7-9|TRBJ1-1
CASRPQGALSEAFF
>TRBV6-5|TRBJ1-1
CASSRTGGASTEAFF
>TRBV4-1|TRBJ2-3
CASSQEVARTDTQYF